A single sample is the source of the 9 T cell receptor beta chains below, sequenced in a study of blood T cells in healthy people across ages. A second PCR of 7 to 11 cycles used a sample-barcoded 5' primer and a J-beta primer mix. From the 5' RACE reads, TCRdb called clonotypes with MiXCR, one entry per CDR3 protein. The sample comprises approximately 1.5 million distinct CDR3 sequences, roughly 32% of which are singletons, and over 9% rests with the top ten. The material sequenced was blood. The receptors originated from a woman in her twenties or thirties in good health.

The V and J genes are TRBV21-1 and TRBJ1-1; the table's D call, TRBD1, was not checked against the DNA. TRBV21-1 is a pseudogene. The CDR3 has 14 amino acids. The CDR3 loop reads CASSGDRGHTEAFF. Written as DNA, the CDR3 is TGTGCCAGCAGCGGGGACAGGGGGCACACTGAAGCTTTCTTT.

The rearrangement joins TRBV5-1 to TRBJ1-1; 8 positions agree with TRBD1. The V gene's germline CDR1 is SGHRS and CDR2 YFSETQ. The CDR3 spans 16 residues. The J segment lost 1 base and the V segment lost 0 bases, leaving 5 bases of the junction unmatched. In DNA, the CDR3 is TGCGCCAGCAGCTTGGTCGACAGGGGTTCGAACACTGAAGCTTTCTTT. This translates into CASSLVDRGSNTEAFF.

The rearrangement joins TRBV18 to TRBJ2-7; D remains unclear. This CDR3 spans 13 amino acids. V lost 3 bases to trimming and J lost 3 bases, with 9 bases between them. CDR1 is KGHSH and CDR2 is LQKENI in the germline V gene. The CDR3 DNA reads as TGTGCCAGCTCACCTCCGAGCATCTACGAGCAGTACTTC. Translation gives CASSPPSIYEQYF.

This clonotype was recorded a few times. The V call is TRBV9, the J call TRBJ2-1; 8 bases map to TRBD2. V lost 3 bases, J lost 6 bases, and 11 bases stayed unmatched. CDR3 size: 16 residues. Per the germline V gene, CDR1 is SGDLS and CDR2 is YYNGEE. CDR3 residues: CASSARSGGLINEQFF. The CDR3 region has the DNA TGTGCCAGCAGCGCGAGAAGCGGGGGCCTAATCAATGAGCAGTTCTTC.

The chain uses TRBV9 and TRBJ2-1, with unresolved D. CDR3 length: 13 amino acids. V lost 3 bases and J 8 bases, leaving 12 bases between the germline ends. Germline V lookup: CDR1 SGDLS, CDR2 YYNGEE. CDR3 sequence: CASSAGDWDEQFF. The CDR3 nucleotides are TGTGCCAGCAGCGCCGGAGATTGGGATGAGCAGTTCTTC. The entire variable domain, with the rest obtained from reference TRBV9 and TRBJ2-1, is as follows: DSGVTQTPKHLITATGQRVTLRCSPRSGDLSVYWYQQSLDQGLQFLIQYYNGEERAKGNILERFSAQQFPDLHSELNLSSLELGDSALYFCASSAGDWDEQFFGPGTRLTVL.

This clonotype has a handful of counts. The chain employs TRBV12-3 or TRBV12-4 and TRBJ2-7, with D perhaps matching TRBD2 (6 bases). V was shortened by 6 bases and J by 0 bases, with 12 bases between the two germline ends. The CDR3 loop spans 14 amino acids. CDR3 protein: CASRSGRSSYEQYF. The CDR3 nucleotides are TGTGCCAGCAGGAGCGGGCGAAGCTCCTACGAGCAGTACTTC.

This chain links TRBV27 with TRBJ2-5; TRBD1 matches at 7 bases. CDR3 size: 15 residues. With V trimmed by 4 bases and J by 11 bases, 16 bases remained unmatched. CDR1 is MNHEY, CDR2 SMNVEV, per germline (reference sequence). The CDR3 DNA is TGTGCCAGCAGTTCCCCGACAGGGTCCCCCTACGTGCAGTACTTC. Amino acids: CASSSPTGSPYVQYF.

This clonotype occurred once. The rearrangement uses TRBV3-1 and TRBJ2-3; D is perhaps TRBD2 (6 bases). This CDR3 contains 16 residues. Germline values: CDR1 LGHDT, CDR2 YNNKEL (reference sequence). V was trimmed by 6 bases and J by 4 bases, leaving 20 bases between them. This chain's CDR3 is CASSRKSGSRPDTQYF. The CDR3 DNA reads as TGTGCCAGCAGTCGAAAGTCCGGGAGTAGGCCAGATACGCAGTATTTT.

This clonotype has just a few counts. V usage is TRBV13 and J usage is TRBJ2-7; D not resolved. This CDR3 comprises 14 residues. Germline values: CDR1 PRHDT, CDR2 FYEKMQ (reference sequence). V lost 5 bases and J lost 6, with 17 bases in between. CDR3 protein: CASSPGRAAPEQYF. DNA for the CDR3: TGTGCCAGCAGCCCCGGACGAGCCGCGCCCGAGCAGTACTTC.